This T cell receptor beta chain was identified during a study of identical twins. One entry per CDR3 protein results from TCRdb running MiXCR on the 5' RACE reads. The table records about 890,000 distinct CDR3 sequences, 9% to 15% of them present only once. V was pared by 5 bases and J by 7 bases, with 19 bases between. The CDR3 loop spans 15 amino acids. Germline V CDR1 and CDR2: SGHKS, YYEKEE (reference sequence). This clonotype was picked up a small number of times. The same sample was also studied in work on yellow fever vaccine responses in identical twins.

The TCR comes from a woman under 30 in good health. Sequencing used PBMCs. The chain has TRBV5-5 and TRBJ2-1; possibly TRBD1 or TRBD2 for D (7 bases each). Here the CDR3 reads CASRREGAFRNEQFF. Here the CDR3 DNA reads TGTGCCAGCAGGAGGGAGGGGGCGTTTAGGAATGAGCAGTTCTTC.